This TCR beta chain was documented in a study of shared clonotypes between healthy human individuals. This CDR3 region has 14 residues. V shed 6 bases, J shed 0 bases, and the junction held 2 bases outside the gene matches. The germline V gene has CDR1 KGHSH and CDR2 LQKENI. Here immunoSEQ multiplex PCR was the method, and the copy in TCRdb shows in-frame clones only, minus some. The data contain under 1,100,000 clones, approximately 70% of them singletons. This clone was detected once. The clonotype comes from a man between 18 and 29 years old in good health. The genes are TRBV18 and TRBJ1-5, with 7 nucleotides matching TRBD1. Sequenced material: memory CD4+ T cells sorted from blood. As to subset: CD45RA-negative fraction. In DNA form, the CDR3 reads TGTGCCAGCTCCAGGGGGGATAGCAATCAGCCCCAGCATTTT. Amino acids: CASSRGDSNQPQHF.